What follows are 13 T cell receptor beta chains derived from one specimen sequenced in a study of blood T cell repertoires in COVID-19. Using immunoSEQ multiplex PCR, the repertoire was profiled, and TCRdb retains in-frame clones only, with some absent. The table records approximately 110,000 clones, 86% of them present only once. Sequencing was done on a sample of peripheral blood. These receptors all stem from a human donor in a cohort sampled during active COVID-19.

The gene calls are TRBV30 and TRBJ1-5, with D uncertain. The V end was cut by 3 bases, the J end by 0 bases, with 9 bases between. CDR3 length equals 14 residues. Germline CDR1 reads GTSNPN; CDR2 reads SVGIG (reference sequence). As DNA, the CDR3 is TGTGCCTGGAGAAAGCCAAATAGCAATCAGCCCCAGCATTTT. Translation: CAWRKPNSNQPQHF.

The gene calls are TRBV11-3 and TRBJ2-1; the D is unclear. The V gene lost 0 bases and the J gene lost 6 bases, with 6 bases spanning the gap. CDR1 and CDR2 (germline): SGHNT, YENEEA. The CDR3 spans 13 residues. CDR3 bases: TGTGCCAGCAGCTTAGATCCAGGCAATGAGCAGTTCTTC. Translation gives CASSLDPGNEQFF.

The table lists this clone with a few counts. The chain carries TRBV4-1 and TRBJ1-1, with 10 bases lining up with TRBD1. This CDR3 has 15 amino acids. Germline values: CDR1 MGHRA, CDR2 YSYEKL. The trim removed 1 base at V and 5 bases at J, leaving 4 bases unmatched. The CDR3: CASSQGQGARTEAFF. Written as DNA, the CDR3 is TGCGCCAGCAGCCAAGGACAGGGGGCGCGGACTGAAGCTTTCTTT.

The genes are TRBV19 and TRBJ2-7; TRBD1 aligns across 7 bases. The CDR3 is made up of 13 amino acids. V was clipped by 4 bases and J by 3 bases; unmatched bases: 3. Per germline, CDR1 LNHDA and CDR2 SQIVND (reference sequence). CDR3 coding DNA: TGTGCCAGTAGTAGGGGACAGATCTACGAGCAGTACTTC. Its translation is CASSRGQIYEQYF.

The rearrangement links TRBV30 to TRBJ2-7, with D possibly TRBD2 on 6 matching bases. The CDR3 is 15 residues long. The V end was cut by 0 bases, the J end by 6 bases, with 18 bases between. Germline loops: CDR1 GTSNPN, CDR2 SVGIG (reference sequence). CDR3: CAWSVRGGPFPEQYF. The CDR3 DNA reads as TGTGCCTGGAGTGTACGAGGAGGGCCTTTTCCCGAGCAGTACTTC. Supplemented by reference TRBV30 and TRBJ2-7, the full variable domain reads SQTIHQWPATLVQPVGSPLSLECTVEGTSNPNLYWYRQAAGRGLQLLFYSVGIGQISSEVPQNLSASRPQDRQFILSSKKLLLSDSGFYLCAWSVRGGPFPEQYFGPGTRLTVT.

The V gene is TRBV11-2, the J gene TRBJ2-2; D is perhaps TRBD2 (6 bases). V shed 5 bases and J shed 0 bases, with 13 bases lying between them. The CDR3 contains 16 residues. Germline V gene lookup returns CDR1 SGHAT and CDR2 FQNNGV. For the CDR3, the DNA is TGTGCCAGCAGCCGGGGGTACCCATCGAACACCGGGGAGCTGTTTTTT. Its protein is CASSRGYPSNTGELFF.

The CDR3, as DNA: TGTGCCAGCAGTGACGCAACAGGGATGCGAAGTCAGCCCCAGCATTTT. Its translation: CASSDATGMRSQPQHF. The genes are TRBV6-4 and TRBJ1-5; the D gene is possibly TRBD1 (6 bases). Trimming stripped 2 bases from V and 6 bases from J, with 17 bases between. Per germline, CDR1 MRHNA and CDR2 SNTAGT. This CDR3 has 16 amino acids.

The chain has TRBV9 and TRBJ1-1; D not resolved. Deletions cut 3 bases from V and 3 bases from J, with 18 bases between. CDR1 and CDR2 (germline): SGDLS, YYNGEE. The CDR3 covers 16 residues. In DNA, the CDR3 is TGTGCCAGCAGCGCCCGGGCTACATACGGGGACACTGAAGCTTTCTTT. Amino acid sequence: CASSARATYGDTEAFF. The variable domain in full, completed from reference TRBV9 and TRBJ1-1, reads DSGVTQTPKHLITATGQRVTLRCSPRSGDLSVYWYQQSLDQGLQFLIQYYNGEERAKGNILERFSAQQFPDLHSELNLSSLELGDSALYFCASSARATYGDTEAFFGQGTRLTVV.

The CDR3: CASSPLNRSGNTIYF. The CDR3 coding sequence is TGTGCCAGCAGTCCTCTCAACCGGTCTGGAAACACCATATATTTT. The chain links TRBV28 to TRBJ1-3; D gene ambiguous. Trimming stripped 5 bases from V and 1 base from J, with 12 bases between. CDR3 length: 15 amino acids. Germline CDR1 is MDHEN and CDR2 is SYDVKM.

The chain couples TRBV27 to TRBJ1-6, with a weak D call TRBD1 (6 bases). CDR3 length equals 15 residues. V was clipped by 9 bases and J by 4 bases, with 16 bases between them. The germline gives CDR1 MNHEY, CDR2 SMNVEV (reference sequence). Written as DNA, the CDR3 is TGTGCCAGTTGGGGGGGGCGGAATTATAATTCACCCCTCCACTTT. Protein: CASWGGRNYNSPLHF.

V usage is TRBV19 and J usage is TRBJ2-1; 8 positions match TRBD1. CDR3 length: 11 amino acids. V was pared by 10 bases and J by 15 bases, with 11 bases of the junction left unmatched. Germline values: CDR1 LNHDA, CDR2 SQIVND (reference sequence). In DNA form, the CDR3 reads TGTGCCACCGCGACAGGGGTGATAGCGTTCTTC. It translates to CATATGVIAFF.

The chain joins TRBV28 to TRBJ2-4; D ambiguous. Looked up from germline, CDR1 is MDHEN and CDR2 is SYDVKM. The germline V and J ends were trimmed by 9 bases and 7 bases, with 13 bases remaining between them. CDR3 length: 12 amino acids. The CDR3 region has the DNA TGTGCCAGTAACAGCAGCCCGAACATTCAGTACTTC. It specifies CASNSSPNIQYF.

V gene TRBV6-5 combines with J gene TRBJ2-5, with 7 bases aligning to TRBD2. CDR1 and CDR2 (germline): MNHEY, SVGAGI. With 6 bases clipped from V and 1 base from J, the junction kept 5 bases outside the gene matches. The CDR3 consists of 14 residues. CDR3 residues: CASRGGSPQETQYF. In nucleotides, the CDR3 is TGTGCCAGCAGGGGGGGGAGCCCCCAAGAGACCCAGTACTTC.